Presented here are 30 T cell receptor beta chains from one specimen sequenced in a study of T cell responses to AZD1222 COVID-19 vaccine (dated by TCRdb to about 2021). In the paper's terms, the time point label means: baseline before first vaccination. Library method: the immunoSEQ multiplex PCR assay. TCRdb mirrors the immuneACCESS table, restricted to in-frame sequences. Some clones are absent from its copies; in checked studies, under half trace to an unresolved V gene, and the reason for the others is unknown. Within this sample are fewer than 200,000 clones, with around 89% of them counted one time only. 5% to 7.5% of the sample is in the top ten clones. Sequencing used peripheral blood, obtained on day 0 of AZD1222 vaccination. The receptors shown here come from an adult in good health.

The chain has TRBV28 and TRBJ1-6; 7 bases are a match to TRBD1. This CDR3 has 14 amino acids. J gave up 7 bases and V 8 bases, and 8 bases lay outside the gene matches. Germline V gene lookup returns CDR1 MDHEN and CDR2 SYDVKM. This CDR3 reads CASLPDRTNSPLHF. The CDR3 DNA sequence: TGTGCCAGCCTACCGGACAGGACCAATTCACCCCTCCACTTT.

This sequence joins TRBV28 and TRBJ1-6, with D maybe TRBD1 (5 bases). Per germline, CDR1 MDHEN and CDR2 SYDVKM. The CDR3 is made up of 12 amino acids. With 8 bases removed from V and 6 bases from J, the gap between germline ends came to 8 bases. The CDR3 sequence is CASGDSNSPLHF. In DNA, the CDR3 is TGTGCCAGCGGCGACAGTAATTCACCCCTCCACTTT.

This clone was picked up one time. This chain joins TRBV3-1 (or the pseudogene TRBV3-2) and TRBJ1-4; D call uncertain. Trimming shortened V by 3 bases and J by 1 base, and 3 bases separated the two germline ends. This CDR3 comprises 13 residues. Germline CDR1 and CDR2: LGHDT and YNNKEL (reference sequence). The CDR3 nucleotides read TGTGCCAGCAGCCAGGAAACTAATGAAAAACTGTTTTTT. Residues: CASSQETNEKLFF.

The rearrangement joins TRBV6-5 to TRBJ2-7; D may be TRBD1 (5 bases). The germline V gene has CDR1 MNHEY and CDR2 SVGAGI. Trimming shortened V by 0 bases and J by 5 bases, and 8 bases separated the two germline ends. This CDR3 has 13 residues. CDR3 protein: CASSYSAGNEQYF. Written as DNA, the CDR3 is TGTGCCAGCAGTTACTCGGCAGGGAACGAGCAGTACTTC.

In this sample, this clone turned up a few times. The rearrangement uses TRBV5-1 and TRBJ1-1; unclear D gene. Trimming left V 3 bases short and J 2 bases short, with 20 bases between. The CDR3 covers 17 residues. The germline gives CDR1 SGHRS, CDR2 YFSETQ. CDR3 bases: TGCGCCAGCAGCTGGGGTCGAGGAGGAAACGCCAACACTGAAGCTTTCTTT. The encoded protein is CASSWGRGGNANTEAFF.

V usage is TRBV5-1 and J usage is TRBJ2-3; D may be TRBD1 (6 bases). The CDR3 has 14 residues. The V end was cut by 5 bases, the J end by 0 bases, with 10 bases between. The V gene's germline CDR1 is SGHRS and CDR2 YFSETQ. CDR3 region: CASRRTASTDTQYF. DNA of the CDR3: TGCGCCAGCAGGAGGACAGCTAGCACAGATACGCAGTATTTT.

The V and J genes are TRBV6-6 and TRBJ2-7, with D maybe TRBD2 (7 bases). The CDR3 extends over 15 amino acids. Per germline, CDR1 MNHNY and CDR2 SVGAGI (reference sequence). Trimming pared 0 bases from V and 4 bases from J, leaving 13 bases between. DNA of the CDR3: TGTGCCAGCAGTTACTCGGGTCGGGGGGCGTACGAGCAGTACTTC. Protein: CASSYSGRGAYEQYF.

This sequence joins TRBV27 and TRBJ2-2, with 8 bases matching TRBD2. Germline assignment: CDR1 MNHEY and CDR2 SMNVEV (reference sequence). The CDR3 loop spans 15 amino acids. Losses at the gene ends were 6 bases for V and 4 bases for J; bases not matched to a gene: 7. In DNA form, the CDR3 reads TGTGCCAGCAGGGAAAGCGGGAGCGGCACCGGGGAGCTGTTTTTT. Translating gives CASRESGSGTGELFF.

V gene TRBV30 combines with J gene TRBJ2-7, with 7 bases lining up with TRBD1. The CDR3 contains 13 residues. V trimming: 1 base; J trimming: 5 bases; junction bases outside the gene matches: 5. The germline gives CDR1 GTSNPN, CDR2 SVGIG (reference sequence). The CDR3 DNA reads TGTGCCTGGAGTGGGACAGGTTTACACGAGCAGTACTTC. It is translated as CAWSGTGLHEQYF.

J is TRBJ2-5 and V is TRBV5-1; unclear D gene. Looked up from germline, CDR1 is SGHRS and CDR2 is YFSETQ. CDR3 size: 13 residues. The ends were cut back, 6 bases at V and 2 bases at J, with 11 bases in the middle. CDR3 sequence reads: CASKTWAQETQYF. Here the CDR3 DNA reads TGCGCCAGCAAGACTTGGGCACAAGAGACCCAGTACTTC.

The V gene is TRBV5-1, the J gene TRBJ2-7; D possibly corresponds to TRBD2 (6 bases). Germline V CDR1 and CDR2: SGHRS, YFSETQ. V lost 4 bases and J 3 bases, leaving 14 bases between the germline ends. The CDR3 length is 14 residues. The CDR3, as DNA: TGCGCCAGCAGCCAATCGGGACTCTACTACGAGCAGTACTTC. Its protein product is CASSQSGLYYEQYF.

This clone showed up just once. V gene TRBV5-1 combines with J gene TRBJ2-7; 9 nucleotides match TRBD1. The CDR3 is made up of 15 amino acids. With V trimmed by 4 bases and J by 6 bases, 11 bases remained unmatched. CDR1 and CDR2 from the germline V gene are SGHRS and YFSETQ. CDR3 sequence reads: CASSTEVTGGSEQYF. CDR3 sequence (DNA): TGCGCCAGCAGCACGGAGGTGACAGGGGGATCCGAGCAGTACTTC.

The V gene is TRBV6-5, the J gene TRBJ2-7, with 7 nucleotides matching TRBD1. Per the germline V gene, CDR1 is MNHEY and CDR2 is SVGAGI. The junction had 1 base not matched to a gene; V was cut back by 5 bases and J by 3 bases. This CDR3 is 12 amino acids long. CDR3 amino acids: CASSNRGYEQYF. CDR3 sequence (DNA): TGTGCCAGCAGTAACAGGGGCTACGAGCAGTACTTC.

The CDR3 sequence: CASSGQGILGNQPQHF. CDR3 nucleotides: TGTGCCAGCAGTGGACAGGGAATCCTTGGCAATCAGCCCCAGCATTTT. The chain combines TRBV28 with TRBJ1-5, with 8 bases that match TRBD1. J was trimmed by 2 bases and V by 5 bases; bases with no gene match: 8. Germline V CDR1 and CDR2: MDHEN, SYDVKM. The CDR3 is 16 residues long.

Regarding this clone: The germline gene is not matched at one end of the junction; a read error may be the cause. The CDR3, as DNA: TGCGCCAGTCTGGGACAGGGGTTTGGTCTCCCAGATACGCAGTATTTT. Its protein product is CASLGQGFGLPDTQYF. V is TRBV28 and J is TRBJ2-3; 10 bases are a match to TRBD1. In germline, CDR1 is MDHEN, CDR2 SYDVKM. CDR3 length: 16 residues.

V gene TRBV7-9 combines with J gene TRBJ1-4; possible D gene TRBD1, 5 bases. V was pared by 4 bases and J by 5 bases, with 17 bases between. Germline CDR1 is SEHNR and CDR2 is FQNEAQ (reference sequence). The CDR3 extends over 16 amino acids. The CDR3 DNA reads as TGTGCCAGCAGCTCTTCCGGGGCAGGAGCGAATGAAAAACTGTTTTTT. Protein sequence: CASSSSGAGANEKLFF.

This clone was seen just once. As DNA, the CDR3 is TGTGCCAGCAGCCCACAAAGGCGGAGGTTGGAGACCCAGTACTTC. Protein sequence: CASSPQRRRLETQYF. V gene TRBV7-2 combines with J gene TRBJ2-5, with D perhaps matching TRBD2 (5 bases). Trimming took 5 bases from V and 5 from J, leaving 18 bases between them. Germline CDR1 reads SGHTA; CDR2 reads FQGNSA. The CDR3 is 15 amino acids.

This clone was detected only once. The chain uses TRBV25-1 and TRBJ2-7, with D tentatively TRBD2 (7 bases). Germline-derived CDR1 and CDR2 are MGHDK and SYGVNS. The CDR3 length is 14 residues. The germline V and J ends were trimmed by 7 bases and 6 bases, with 19 bases remaining between them. CDR3 coding DNA: TGTGCCAGCACAAGGACAGCGCCGGGGGGCGAGCAGTACTTC. It codes for CASTRTAPGGEQYF.

The chain employs TRBV28 and TRBJ2-7, with D possibly TRBD1 on 5 matching bases. This CDR3 contains 15 residues. The V gene's germline CDR1 is MDHEN and CDR2 SYDVKM. Trimming pared 4 bases from V and 5 bases from J, leaving 18 bases between. CDR3 in DNA: TGTGCCAGCAGTTGGCAGGGTAGAGGTTCGGACGAGCAGTACTTC. It codes for CASSWQGRGSDEQYF.

The chain links TRBV6-4 to TRBJ2-1, with 9 bases identical to TRBD1. V dropped 6 bases and J dropped 6; count of bases not matched to a gene: 18. This CDR3 contains 18 residues. Germline CDR1 is MRHNA and CDR2 is SNTAGT. This chain's CDR3 is CASSPGQGSTGLPNEQFF. The DNA for the CDR3 is TGTGCCAGCAGCCCGGGACAGGGTTCCACCGGGCTCCCCAATGAGCAGTTCTTC.

The J gene is TRBJ2-3, the V gene TRBV19; D is perhaps TRBD2 (6 bases). The germline CDR1 and CDR2 sequences are LNHDA and SQIVND (reference sequence). V dropped 4 bases and J dropped 2 bases, with 13 bases sitting between them. The CDR3 loop spans 15 amino acids. The CDR3 DNA is TGTGCCAGTAGTACCCTAGGAGGGATCACAGATACGCAGTATTTT. This translates into CASSTLGGITDTQYF.

This chain uses TRBV18 with TRBJ2-1; the match to TRBD2 covers 10 bases. The length of the CDR3 is 15 residues. J gave up 7 bases and V 3 bases, and 6 bases lay outside the gene matches. CDR1 and CDR2 from the germline V gene are KGHSH and LQKENI. CDR3 in amino acids: CASSPGAGGGNEQFF. CDR3 bases: TGTGCCAGCTCACCGGGAGCGGGAGGGGGTAATGAGCAGTTCTTC.

The chain carries TRBV7-2 and TRBJ2-2; TRBD2 matches at 7 bases. Germline lookup yields CDR1 SGHTA and CDR2 FQGNSA. J was trimmed by 5 bases and V by 4 bases; bases with no gene match: 7. The length of the CDR3 is 15 residues. In DNA, the CDR3 is TGTGCCAGCAGCTCCATGCGGGGGACTACCGGGGAGCTGTTTTTT. This translates into CASSSMRGTTGELFF.

The chain joins TRBV6-2 or TRBV6-3 to TRBJ2-1; D is unclear. This CDR3 contains 12 residues. Trimming cost V 2 bases and J 8 bases, with 7 bases left between them. Germline V gives CDR1 MNHEY, CDR2 SVGEGT. The CDR3 coding sequence is TGTGCCAGCAGTTACGGAAGCGATGAGCAGTTCTTC. Translation gives CASSYGSDEQFF.

The chain joins TRBV5-1 to TRBJ2-7; the match to TRBD1 covers 9 bases. This CDR3 is 15 amino acids long. Germline-derived CDR1 and CDR2 are SGHRS and YFSETQ. The V gene end was trimmed by 4 bases and the J gene end by 5 bases; junction bases not matched to a gene: 10. In DNA, the CDR3 is TGCGCCAGCAGCAGGTTGGGACAGGGTATCAACGAGCAGTACTTC. Its protein product is CASSRLGQGINEQYF.

This sequence joins TRBV28 and TRBJ1-1; 8 bases map to TRBD1. This CDR3 contains 15 residues. The V segment lost 6 bases and the J segment 1 base; nucleotides outside the gene matches: 7. Germline V CDR1 and CDR2: MDHEN, SYDVKM. The CDR3 DNA sequence: TGTGCCAGCAGACCACAGGGGGACGCGAACACTGAAGCTTTCTTT. Translated, it gives CASRPQGDANTEAFF. Looking up the rest from reference TRBV28 and TRBJ1-1 gives the full variable domain: DVKVTQSSRYLVKRTGEKVFLECVQDMDHENMFWYRQDPGLGLRLIYFSYDVKMKEKGDIPEGYSVSREKKERFSLILESASTNQTSMYLCASRPQGDANTEAFFGQGTRLTVV.

The chain joins TRBV27 to TRBJ1-2; D unresolved. This CDR3 contains 14 residues. Germline loops: CDR1 MNHEY, CDR2 SMNVEV (reference sequence). V lost 3 bases, J lost 4 bases, and 12 bases lay in between. The CDR3 reads CASSFRVRGYGYTF. CDR3 nucleotide sequence: TGTGCCAGCAGTTTTAGGGTGCGGGGCTATGGCTACACCTTC.

This chain uses TRBV7-6 with TRBJ1-6, with 9 bases matching TRBD1. Unmatched junction bases numbered 10, after V lost 1 base and J lost 9 bases. The CDR3 runs 17 residues. In germline, CDR1 is SGHVS, CDR2 FNYEAQ. CDR3: CASSLEGTGGLGSPLHF. The DNA for the CDR3 is TGTGCCAGCAGCTTAGAGGGCACAGGGGGCCTGGGTTCACCCCTCCACTTT.

The chain uses TRBV18 and TRBJ2-2; D remains unclear. The CDR3 is 13 residues long. Trimming shortened V by 3 bases and J by 9 bases, and 11 bases separated the two germline ends. Germline assignment: CDR1 KGHSH and CDR2 LQKENI. The CDR3 sequence is CASSPQESRELFF. CDR3 DNA: TGTGCCAGCTCACCCCAAGAGAGCCGGGAGCTGTTTTTT.

This clone was counted only a few times. The rearrangement joins TRBV5-1 to TRBJ1-5, with 8 positions matching TRBD1. The length of the CDR3 is 15 residues. The germline V gene encodes CDR1 SGHRS and CDR2 YFSETQ. V lost 0 bases, J lost 4 bases, and 3 bases stayed unmatched. CDR3 coding DNA: TGCGCCAGCAGCTTGGGGGACAGGCCGAATCAGCCCCAGCATTTT. It encodes CASSLGDRPNQPQHF.